The 4 T cell receptor beta chains below come from one sample, sequenced in a study of shared clonotypes between healthy human individuals. Sequencing used immunoSEQ multiplex PCR; TCRdb keeps in-frame clones, though not all of them. The table records millions of clones, 90% to 95% of them present only once. Specimen: naive CD4+ T cells sorted from blood. Subset denoted: CD45RA+ positively selected. The source of these receptors is a man aged 18 to 29 in good health.

V gene TRBV11-2 combines with J gene TRBJ2-2, with 9 bases lining up with TRBD1. CDR1 SGHAT and CDR2 FQNNGV come from the germline V gene. V was clipped by 7 bases and J by 3 bases; unmatched bases: 15. CDR3 length: 18 amino acids. The CDR3 protein is CASTLNPKTGGHTGELFF. CDR3 coding DNA: TGTGCCAGCACCCTTAACCCAAAAACAGGGGGCCACACCGGGGAGCTGTTTTTT.

The CDR3 DNA is TGCGCCAGCATAGACCCACAGGGGAGATCCTACGAGCAGTACTTC. It specifies CASIDPQGRSYEQYF. The rearrangement joins TRBV10-2 to TRBJ2-7; 7 bases agree with TRBD1. Germline values: CDR1 WSHSY, CDR2 SAAADI. Losses at the gene ends were 7 bases for V and 1 base for J; bases not matched to a gene: 10. The CDR3 totals 15 residues.

This chain connects TRBV25-1 to TRBJ2-3; 7 bases align to TRBD2. Germline V gene lookup returns CDR1 MGHDK and CDR2 SYGVNS. V trimming: 6 bases; J trimming: 2 bases; junction bases outside the gene matches: 11. The length of the CDR3 is 16 residues. For the CDR3, the DNA is TGTGCCAGCAGCAGACCCACGGGACTATTCACAGATACGCAGTATTTT. Amino acids: CASSRPTGLFTDTQYF.

The chain carries TRBV10-3 and TRBJ2-3; TRBD1 matches 7 bases. CDR3 length: 13 residues. Germline CDR1 and CDR2: ENHRY and SYGVKD. V lost 9 bases and J lost 0; bases outside the gene matches: 3. CDR3 nucleotides: TGTGCCATACACAGGGGTAGCACAGATACGCAGTATTTT. Protein: CAIHRGSTDTQYF.